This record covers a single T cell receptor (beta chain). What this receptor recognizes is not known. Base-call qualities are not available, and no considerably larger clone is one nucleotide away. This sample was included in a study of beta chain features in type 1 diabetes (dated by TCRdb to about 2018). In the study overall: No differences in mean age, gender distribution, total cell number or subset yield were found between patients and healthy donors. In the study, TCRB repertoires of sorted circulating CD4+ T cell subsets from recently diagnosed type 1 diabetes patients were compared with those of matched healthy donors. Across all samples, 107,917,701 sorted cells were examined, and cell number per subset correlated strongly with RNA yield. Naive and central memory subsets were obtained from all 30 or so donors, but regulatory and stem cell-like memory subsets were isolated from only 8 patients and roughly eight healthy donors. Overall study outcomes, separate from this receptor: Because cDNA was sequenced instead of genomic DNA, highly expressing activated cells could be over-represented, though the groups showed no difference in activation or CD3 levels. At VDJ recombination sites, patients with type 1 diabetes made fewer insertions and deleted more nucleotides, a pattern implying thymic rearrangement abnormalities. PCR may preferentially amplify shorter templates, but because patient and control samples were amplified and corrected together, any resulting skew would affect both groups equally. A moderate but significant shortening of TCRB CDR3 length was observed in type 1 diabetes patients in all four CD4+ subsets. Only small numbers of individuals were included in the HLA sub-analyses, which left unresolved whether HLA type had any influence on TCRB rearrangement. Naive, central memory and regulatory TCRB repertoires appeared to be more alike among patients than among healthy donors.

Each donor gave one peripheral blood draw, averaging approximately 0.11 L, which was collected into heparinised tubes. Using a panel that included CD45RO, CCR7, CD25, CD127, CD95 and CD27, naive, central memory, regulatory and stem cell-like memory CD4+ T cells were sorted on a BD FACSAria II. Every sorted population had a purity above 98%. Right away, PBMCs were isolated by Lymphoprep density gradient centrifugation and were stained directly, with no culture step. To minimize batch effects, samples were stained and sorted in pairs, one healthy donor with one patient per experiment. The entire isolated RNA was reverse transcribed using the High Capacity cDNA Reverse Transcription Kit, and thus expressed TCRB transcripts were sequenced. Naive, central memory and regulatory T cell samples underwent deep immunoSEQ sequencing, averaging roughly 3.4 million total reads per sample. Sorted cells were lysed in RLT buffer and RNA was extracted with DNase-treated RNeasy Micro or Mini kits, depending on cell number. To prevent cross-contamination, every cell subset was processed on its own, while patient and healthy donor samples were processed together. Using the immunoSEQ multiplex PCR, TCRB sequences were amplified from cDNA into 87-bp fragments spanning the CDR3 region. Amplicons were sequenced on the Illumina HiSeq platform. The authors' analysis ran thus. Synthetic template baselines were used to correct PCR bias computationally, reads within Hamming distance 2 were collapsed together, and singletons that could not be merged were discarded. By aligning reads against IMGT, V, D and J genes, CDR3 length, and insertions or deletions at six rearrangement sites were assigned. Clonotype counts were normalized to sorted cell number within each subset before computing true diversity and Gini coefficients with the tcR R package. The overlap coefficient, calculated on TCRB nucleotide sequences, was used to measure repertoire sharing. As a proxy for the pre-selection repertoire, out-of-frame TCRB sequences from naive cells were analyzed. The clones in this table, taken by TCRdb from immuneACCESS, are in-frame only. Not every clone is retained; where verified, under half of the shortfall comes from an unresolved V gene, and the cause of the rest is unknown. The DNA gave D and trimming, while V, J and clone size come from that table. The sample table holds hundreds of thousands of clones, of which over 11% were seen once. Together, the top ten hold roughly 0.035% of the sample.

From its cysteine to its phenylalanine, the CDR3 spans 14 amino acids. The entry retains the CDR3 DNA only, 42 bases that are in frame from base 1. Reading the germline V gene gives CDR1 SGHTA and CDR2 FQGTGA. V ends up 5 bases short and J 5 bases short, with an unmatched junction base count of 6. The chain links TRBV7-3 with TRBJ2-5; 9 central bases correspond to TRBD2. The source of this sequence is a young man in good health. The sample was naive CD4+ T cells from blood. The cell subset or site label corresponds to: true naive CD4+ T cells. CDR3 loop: CASSAGGPWETQYF. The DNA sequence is TGTGCCAGCAGCGCGGGAGGGCCTTGGGAGACCCAGTACTTC. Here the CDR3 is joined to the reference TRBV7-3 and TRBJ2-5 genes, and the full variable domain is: GAGVSQTPSNKVTEKGKYVELRCDPISGHTALYWYRQSLGQGPEFLIYFQGTGAADDSGLPNDRFFAVRPEGSVSTLKIQRTERGDSAVYLCASSAGGPWETQYFGPGTRLLVL.